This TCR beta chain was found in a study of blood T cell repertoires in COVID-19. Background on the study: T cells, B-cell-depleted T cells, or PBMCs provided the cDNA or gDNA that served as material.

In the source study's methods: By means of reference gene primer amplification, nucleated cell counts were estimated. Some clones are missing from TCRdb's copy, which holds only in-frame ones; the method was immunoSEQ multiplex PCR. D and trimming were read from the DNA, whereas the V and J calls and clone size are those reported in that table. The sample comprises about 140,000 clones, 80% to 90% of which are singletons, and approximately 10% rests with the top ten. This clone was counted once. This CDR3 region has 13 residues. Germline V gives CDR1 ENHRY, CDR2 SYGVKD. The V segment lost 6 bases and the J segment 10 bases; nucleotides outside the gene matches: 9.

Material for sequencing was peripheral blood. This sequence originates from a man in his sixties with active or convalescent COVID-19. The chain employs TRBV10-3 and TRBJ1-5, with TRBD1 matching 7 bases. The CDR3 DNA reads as TGTGCCATCAGCCCAGGGGGAACAAGTCCCCAGCATTTT. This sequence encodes CAISPGGTSPQHF.